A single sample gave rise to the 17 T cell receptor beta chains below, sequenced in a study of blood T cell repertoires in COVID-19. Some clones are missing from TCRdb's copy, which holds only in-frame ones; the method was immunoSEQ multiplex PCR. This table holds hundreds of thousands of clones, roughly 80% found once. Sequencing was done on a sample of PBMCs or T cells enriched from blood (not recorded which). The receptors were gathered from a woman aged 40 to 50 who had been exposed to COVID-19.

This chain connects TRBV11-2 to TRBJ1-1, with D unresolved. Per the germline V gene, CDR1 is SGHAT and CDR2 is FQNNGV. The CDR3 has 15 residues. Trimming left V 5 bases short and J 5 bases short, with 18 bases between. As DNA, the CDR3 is TGTGCCAGCAGCCACAGACTACTCAGGTATACTGAAGCTTTCTTT. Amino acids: CASSHRLLRYTEAFF.

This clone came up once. In DNA form, the CDR3 reads TGTGCCATCAGCCCTCGGGCGGGGTTTACTTATACTAGCACAGATACGCAGTATTTT. The encoded protein is CAISPRAGFTYTSTDTQYF. The rearrangement joins TRBV10-3 to TRBJ2-3, with a tentative D call TRBD2 (6 bases). The length of the CDR3 is 19 residues. Trimming took 6 bases from V and 0 from J, leaving 25 bases between them. The germline gives CDR1 ENHRY, CDR2 SYGVKD.

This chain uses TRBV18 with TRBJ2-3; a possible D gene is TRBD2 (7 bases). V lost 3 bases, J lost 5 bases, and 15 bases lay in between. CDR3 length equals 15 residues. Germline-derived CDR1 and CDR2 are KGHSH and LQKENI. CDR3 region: CASSPGGLRRDTQYF. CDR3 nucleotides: TGTGCCAGCTCACCGGGGGGGCTTCGGCGAGATACGCAGTATTTT.

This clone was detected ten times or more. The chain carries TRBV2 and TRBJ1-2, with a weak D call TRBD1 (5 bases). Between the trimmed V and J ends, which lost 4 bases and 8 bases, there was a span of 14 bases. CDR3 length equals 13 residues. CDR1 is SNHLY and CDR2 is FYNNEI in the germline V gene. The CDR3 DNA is TGTGCCAGCAGTGTTTCGGGGGATTGGGGCTACACCTTC. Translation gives CASSVSGDWGYTF.

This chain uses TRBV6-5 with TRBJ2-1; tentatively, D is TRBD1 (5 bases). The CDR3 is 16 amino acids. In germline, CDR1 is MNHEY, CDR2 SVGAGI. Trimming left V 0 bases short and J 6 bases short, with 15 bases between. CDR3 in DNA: TGTGCCAGCAGTTACTCGAGTAGGGGATCGAGCAATGAGCAGTTCTTC. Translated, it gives CASSYSSRGSSNEQFF.

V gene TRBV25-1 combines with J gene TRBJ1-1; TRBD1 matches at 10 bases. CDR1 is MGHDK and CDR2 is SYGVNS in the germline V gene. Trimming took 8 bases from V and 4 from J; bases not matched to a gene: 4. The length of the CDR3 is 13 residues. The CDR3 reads CASQGQGFTEAFF. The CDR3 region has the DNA TGTGCCAGCCAGGGACAGGGGTTCACTGAAGCTTTCTTT. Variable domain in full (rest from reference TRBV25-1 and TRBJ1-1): EADIYQTPRYLVIGTGKKITLECSQTMGHDKMYWYQQDPGMELHLIHYSYGVNSTEKGDLSSESTVSRIRTEHFPLTLESARPSHTSQYLCASQGQGFTEAFFGQGTRLTVV.

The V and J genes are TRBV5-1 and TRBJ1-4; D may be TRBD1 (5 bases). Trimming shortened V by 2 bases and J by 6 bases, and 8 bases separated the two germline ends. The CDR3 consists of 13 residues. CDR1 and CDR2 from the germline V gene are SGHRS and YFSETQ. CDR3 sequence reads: CASSFRADEKLFF. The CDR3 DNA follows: TGCGCCAGCAGCTTCAGGGCCGATGAAAAACTGTTTTTT.

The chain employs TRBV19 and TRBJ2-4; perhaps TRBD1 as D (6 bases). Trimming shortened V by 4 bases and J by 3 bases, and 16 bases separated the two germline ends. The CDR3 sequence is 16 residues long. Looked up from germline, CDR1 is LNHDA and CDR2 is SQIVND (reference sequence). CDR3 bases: TGTGCCAGTAGTACCTTGGACAGCGTGGGCAAAAACATTCAGTACTTC. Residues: CASSTLDSVGKNIQYF.

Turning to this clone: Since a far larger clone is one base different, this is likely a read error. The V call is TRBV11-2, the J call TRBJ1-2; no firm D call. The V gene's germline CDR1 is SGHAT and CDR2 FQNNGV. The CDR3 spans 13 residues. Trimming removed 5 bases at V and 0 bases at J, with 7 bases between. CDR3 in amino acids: CASSPQTNYGYTF. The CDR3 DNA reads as TGTGCCAGCAGCCCACAGACTAACTATGGCTACACCTTC. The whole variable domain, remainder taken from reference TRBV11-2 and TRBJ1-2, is EAGVAQSPRYKIIEKRQSVAFWCNPISGHATLYWYQQILGQGPKLLIQFQNNGVVDDSQLPKDRFSAERLKGVDSTLKIQPAKLEDSAVYLCASSPQTNYGYTFGSGTRLTVV.

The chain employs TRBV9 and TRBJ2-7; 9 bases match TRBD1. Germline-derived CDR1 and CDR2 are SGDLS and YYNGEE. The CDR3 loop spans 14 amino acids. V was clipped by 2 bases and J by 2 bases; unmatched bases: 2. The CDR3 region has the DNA TGTGCCAGCAGCGTCGGGACAGGGACCTACGAGCAGTACTTC. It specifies CASSVGTGTYEQYF.

As DNA, the CDR3 is TGTGCCAGCAGCTTTGGATCCGGGGAAAGCGAAAAACTGTTTTTT. This sequence encodes CASSFGSGESEKLFF. This chain uses TRBV5-6 with TRBJ1-4; D call uncertain. Germline V gene sequence: CDR1 SGHDT, CDR2 YYEEEE. This CDR3 comprises 15 residues. The V end lost 2 bases, the J end lost 8 bases, and 16 bases lay between the germline ends.

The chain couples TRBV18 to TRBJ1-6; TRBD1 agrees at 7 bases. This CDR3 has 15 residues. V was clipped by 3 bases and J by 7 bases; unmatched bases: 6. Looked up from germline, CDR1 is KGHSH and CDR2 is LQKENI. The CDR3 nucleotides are TGTGCCAGCTCACCGTCGACAGGGAGGAATTCACCCCTCCACTTT. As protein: CASSPSTGRNSPLHF. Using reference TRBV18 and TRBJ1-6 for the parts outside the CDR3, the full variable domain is NAGVMQNPRHLVRRRGQEARLRCSPMKGHSHVYWYRQLPEEGLKFMVYLQKENIIDESGMPKERFSAEFPKEGPSILRIQQVVRGDSAAYFCASSPSTGRNSPLHFGNGTRLTVT.

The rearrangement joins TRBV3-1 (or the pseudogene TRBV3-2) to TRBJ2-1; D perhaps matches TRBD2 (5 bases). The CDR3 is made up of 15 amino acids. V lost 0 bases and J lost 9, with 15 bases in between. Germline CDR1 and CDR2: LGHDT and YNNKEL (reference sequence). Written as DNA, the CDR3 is TGTGCCAGCAGCCAAGATGCCGGGGAGCTCAGTGAGCAGTTCTTC. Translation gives CASSQDAGELSEQFF.

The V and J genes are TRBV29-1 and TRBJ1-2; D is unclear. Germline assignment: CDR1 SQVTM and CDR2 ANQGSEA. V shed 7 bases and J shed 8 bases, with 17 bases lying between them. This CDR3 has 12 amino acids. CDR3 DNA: TGCAGCGCCTTAACTAACGCCGTGGGCTACACCTTC. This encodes CSALTNAVGYTF.

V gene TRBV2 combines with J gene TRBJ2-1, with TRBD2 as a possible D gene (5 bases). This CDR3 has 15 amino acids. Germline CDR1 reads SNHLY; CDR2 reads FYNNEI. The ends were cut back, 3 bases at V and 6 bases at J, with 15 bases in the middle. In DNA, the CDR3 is TGTGCCAGCAGTGATGGGGTAGCCCGGGGCAATGAGCAGTTCTTC. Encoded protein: CASSDGVARGNEQFF.

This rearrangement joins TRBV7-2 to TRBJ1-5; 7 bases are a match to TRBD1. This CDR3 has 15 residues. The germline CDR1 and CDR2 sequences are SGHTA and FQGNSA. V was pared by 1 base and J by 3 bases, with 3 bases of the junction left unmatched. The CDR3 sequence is CASSLGGQHNQPQHF. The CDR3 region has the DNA TGTGCCAGCAGCTTAGGGGGACAGCACAATCAGCCCCAGCATTTT.

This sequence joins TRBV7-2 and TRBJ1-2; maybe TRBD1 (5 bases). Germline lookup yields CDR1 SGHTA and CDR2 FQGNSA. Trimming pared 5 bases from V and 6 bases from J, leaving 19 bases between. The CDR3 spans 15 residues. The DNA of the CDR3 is TGTGCCAGCAGCCCACCCCCGGGCAGGGCGGATGGCTACACCTTC. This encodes CASSPPPGRADGYTF. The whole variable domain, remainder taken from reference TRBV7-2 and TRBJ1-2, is GAGVSQSPSNKVTEKGKDVELRCDPISGHTALYWYRQSLGQGLEFLIYFQGNSAPDKSGLPSDRFSAERTGGSVSTLTIQRTQQEDSAVYLCASSPPPGRADGYTFGSGTRLTVV.